This TCR beta chain was recorded in a study of T cell responses to AZD1222 COVID-19 vaccine. CDR3 length: 15 residues. Germline assignment: CDR1 LGHDT and CDR2 YNNKEL (reference sequence). With 4 bases removed from V and 3 bases from J, the gap between germline ends came to 16 bases. Libraries were prepared by immunoSEQ multiplex PCR; TCRdb keeps only in-frame clonotypes and omits some of them. The sample includes nearly 90,000 clones, around 90% of them seen just once. This sequence was found in an adult in good health. The specimen comprised peripheral blood, sampled on day 0 of MenACWY control vaccination. The chain recombines TRBV3-1 (or the pseudogene TRBV3-2) with TRBJ2-7; D not resolved. The CDR3 bases are TGTGCCAGCAGCCCATCTACAGAGACAAGCTACGAGCAGTACTTC. Residues: CASSPSTETSYEQYF.